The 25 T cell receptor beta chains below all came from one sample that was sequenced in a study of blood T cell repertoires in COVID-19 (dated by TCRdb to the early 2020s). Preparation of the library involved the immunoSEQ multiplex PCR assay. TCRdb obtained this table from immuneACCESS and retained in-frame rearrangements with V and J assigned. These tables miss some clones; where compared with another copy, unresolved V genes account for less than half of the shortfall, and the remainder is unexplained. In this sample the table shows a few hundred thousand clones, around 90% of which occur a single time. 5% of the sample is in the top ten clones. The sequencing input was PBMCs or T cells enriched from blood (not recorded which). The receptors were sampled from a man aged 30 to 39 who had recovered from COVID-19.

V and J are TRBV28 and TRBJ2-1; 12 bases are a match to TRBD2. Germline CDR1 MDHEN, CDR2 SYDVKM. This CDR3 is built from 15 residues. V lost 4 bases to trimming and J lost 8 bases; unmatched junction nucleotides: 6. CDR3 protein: CASSWTSGDMDEQFF. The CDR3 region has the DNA TGTGCCAGCAGTTGGACTAGCGGGGACATGGATGAGCAGTTCTTC.

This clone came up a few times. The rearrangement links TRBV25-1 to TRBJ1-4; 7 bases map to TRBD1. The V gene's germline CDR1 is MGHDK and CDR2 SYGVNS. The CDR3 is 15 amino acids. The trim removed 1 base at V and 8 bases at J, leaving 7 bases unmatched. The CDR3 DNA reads TGTGCCAGCAGTGAATGGGGGCAGGGGGAAGAAAAACTGTTTTTT. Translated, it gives CASSEWGQGEEKLFF.

CDR3 in amino acids: CASSTPRVNQPQHF. The CDR3 coding sequence is TGTGCCAGTAGCACCCCCCGGGTCAATCAGCCCCAGCATTTT. The chain links TRBV19 to TRBJ1-5; D is unclear. Trimming removed 6 bases from V and 3 bases from J, with 12 bases in between. The CDR3 runs to 14 residues. Germline V gene sequence: CDR1 LNHDA, CDR2 SQIVND (reference sequence).

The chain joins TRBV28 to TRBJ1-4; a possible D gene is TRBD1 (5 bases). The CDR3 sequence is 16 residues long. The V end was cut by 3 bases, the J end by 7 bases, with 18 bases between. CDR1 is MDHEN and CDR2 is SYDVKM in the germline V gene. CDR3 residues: CASSFFAEGTAEKLFF. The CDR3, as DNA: TGTGCCAGCAGTTTTTTTGCCGAGGGGACTGCTGAAAAACTGTTTTTT.

The CDR3, as DNA: TGTGCTAGGGCGCAGAGGGGGCATTCAGATACGCAGTATTTT. This encodes CARAQRGHSDTQYF. The chain uses TRBV12-5 and TRBJ2-3; 7 bases agree with TRBD1. The germline V gene has CDR1 LGHNT and CDR2 FRNRAP. V gave up 9 bases and J gave up 4 bases; unmatched junction bases: 10. The CDR3 sequence is 14 residues long.

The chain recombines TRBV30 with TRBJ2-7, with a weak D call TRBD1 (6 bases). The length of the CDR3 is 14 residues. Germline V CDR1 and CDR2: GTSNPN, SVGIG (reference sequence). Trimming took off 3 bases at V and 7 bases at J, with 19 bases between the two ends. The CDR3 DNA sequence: TGTGCCTGGAGAGACCTTACAGGGAAGGAAGAGCAGTACTTC. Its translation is CAWRDLTGKEEQYF.

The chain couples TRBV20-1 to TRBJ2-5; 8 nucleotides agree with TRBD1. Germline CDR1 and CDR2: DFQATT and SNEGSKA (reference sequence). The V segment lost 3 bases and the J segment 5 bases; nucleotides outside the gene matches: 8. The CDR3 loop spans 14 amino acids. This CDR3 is CSASGAGGWETQYF. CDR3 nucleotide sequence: TGCAGTGCTAGTGGGGCAGGGGGCTGGGAGACCCAGTACTTC.

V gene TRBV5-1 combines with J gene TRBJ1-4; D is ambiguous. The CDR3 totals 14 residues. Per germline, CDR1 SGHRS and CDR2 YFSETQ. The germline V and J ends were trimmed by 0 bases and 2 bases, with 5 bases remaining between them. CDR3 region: CASSLGSTNEKLFF. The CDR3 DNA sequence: TGCGCCAGCAGCTTGGGTAGCACTAATGAAAAACTGTTTTTT.

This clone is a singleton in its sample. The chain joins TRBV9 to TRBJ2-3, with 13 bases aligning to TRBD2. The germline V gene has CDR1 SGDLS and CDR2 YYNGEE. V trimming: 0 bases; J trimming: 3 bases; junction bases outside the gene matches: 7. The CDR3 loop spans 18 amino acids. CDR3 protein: CASSVGLAGGRGTDTQYF. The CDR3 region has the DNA TGTGCCAGCAGCGTAGGACTAGCGGGGGGACGAGGGACAGATACGCAGTATTTT.

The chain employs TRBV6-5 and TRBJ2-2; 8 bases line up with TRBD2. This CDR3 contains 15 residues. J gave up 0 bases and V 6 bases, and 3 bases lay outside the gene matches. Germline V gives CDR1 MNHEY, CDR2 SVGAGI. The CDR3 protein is CASSPGGANTGELFF. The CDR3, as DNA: TGTGCCAGCAGCCCGGGGGGGGCGAACACCGGGGAGCTGTTTTTT.

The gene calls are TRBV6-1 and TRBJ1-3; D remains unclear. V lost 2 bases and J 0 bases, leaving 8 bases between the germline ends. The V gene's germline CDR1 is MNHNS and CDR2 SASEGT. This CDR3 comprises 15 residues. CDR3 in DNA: TGTGCCAGCAGTGAACAGAGGTTCTCTGGAAACACCATATATTTT. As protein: CASSEQRFSGNTIYF.

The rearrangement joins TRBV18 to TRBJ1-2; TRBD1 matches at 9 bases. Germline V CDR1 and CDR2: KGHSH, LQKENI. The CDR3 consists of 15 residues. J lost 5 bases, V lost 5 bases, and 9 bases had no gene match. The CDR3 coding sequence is TGTGCCAGCTCATACGGGACAGGGATAACGTATGGCTACACCTTC. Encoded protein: CASSYGTGITYGYTF.

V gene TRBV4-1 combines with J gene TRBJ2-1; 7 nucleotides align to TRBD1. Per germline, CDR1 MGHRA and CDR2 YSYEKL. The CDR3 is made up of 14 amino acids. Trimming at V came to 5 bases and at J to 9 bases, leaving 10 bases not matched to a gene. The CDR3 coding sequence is TGCGCCAGCAGCTCCGCGACAGGGACGGGTGAGCAGTTCTTC. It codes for CASSSATGTGEQFF.

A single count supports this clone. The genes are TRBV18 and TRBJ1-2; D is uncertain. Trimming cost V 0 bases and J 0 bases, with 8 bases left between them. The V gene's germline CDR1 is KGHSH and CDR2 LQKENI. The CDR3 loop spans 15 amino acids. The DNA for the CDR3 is TGTGCCAGCTCACCACCGGGAGTGTCTAACTATGGCTACACCTTC. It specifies CASSPPGVSNYGYTF.

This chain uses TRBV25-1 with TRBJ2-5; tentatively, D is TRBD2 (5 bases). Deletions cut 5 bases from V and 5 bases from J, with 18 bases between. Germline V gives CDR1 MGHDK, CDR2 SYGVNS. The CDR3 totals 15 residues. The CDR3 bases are TGTGCCAGCAGTCCCCTCGGGCTAGCCGGGGAGACCCAGTACTTC. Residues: CASSPLGLAGETQYF.

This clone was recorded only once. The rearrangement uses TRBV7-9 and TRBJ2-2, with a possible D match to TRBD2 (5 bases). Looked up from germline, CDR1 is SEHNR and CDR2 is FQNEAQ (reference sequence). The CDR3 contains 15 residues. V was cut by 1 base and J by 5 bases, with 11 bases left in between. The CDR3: CASSLVRALTGELFF. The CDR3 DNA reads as TGTGCCAGCAGCTTAGTGAGGGCACTTACCGGGGAGCTGTTTTTT.

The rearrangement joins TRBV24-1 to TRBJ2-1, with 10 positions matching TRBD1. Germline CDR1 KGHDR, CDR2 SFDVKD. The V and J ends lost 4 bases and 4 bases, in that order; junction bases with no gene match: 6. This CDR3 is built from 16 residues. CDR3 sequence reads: CATSDAGTGVYNEQFF. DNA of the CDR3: TGTGCCACCAGTGACGCCGGGACAGGGGTTTACAATGAGCAGTTCTTC.

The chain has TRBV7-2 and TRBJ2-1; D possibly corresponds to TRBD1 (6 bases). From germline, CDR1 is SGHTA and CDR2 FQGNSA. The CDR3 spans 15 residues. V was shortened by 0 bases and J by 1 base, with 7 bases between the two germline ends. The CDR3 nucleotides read TGTGCCAGCAGCTTAGCGGGGGCATCCTACAATGAGCAGTTCTTC. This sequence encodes CASSLAGASYNEQFF.

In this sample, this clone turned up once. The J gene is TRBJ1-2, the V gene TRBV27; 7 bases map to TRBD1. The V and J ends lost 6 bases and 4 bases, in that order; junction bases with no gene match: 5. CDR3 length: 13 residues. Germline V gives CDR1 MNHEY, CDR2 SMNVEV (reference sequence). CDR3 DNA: TGTGCCAGCAGGCTGGGACAGACCTATGGCTACACCTTC. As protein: CASRLGQTYGYTF.

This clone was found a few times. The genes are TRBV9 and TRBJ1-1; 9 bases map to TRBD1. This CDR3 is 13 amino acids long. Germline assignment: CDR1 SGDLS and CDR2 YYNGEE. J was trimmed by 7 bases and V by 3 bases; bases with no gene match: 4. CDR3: CASSAGQGDEAFF. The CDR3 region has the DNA TGTGCCAGCAGCGCGGGACAGGGAGATGAAGCTTTCTTT.

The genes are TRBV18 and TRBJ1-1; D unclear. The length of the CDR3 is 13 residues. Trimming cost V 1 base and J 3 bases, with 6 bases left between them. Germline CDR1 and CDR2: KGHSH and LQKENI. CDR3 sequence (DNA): TGTGCCAGCTCACCACGCAGCGACACTGAAGCTTTCTTT. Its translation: CASSPRSDTEAFF.

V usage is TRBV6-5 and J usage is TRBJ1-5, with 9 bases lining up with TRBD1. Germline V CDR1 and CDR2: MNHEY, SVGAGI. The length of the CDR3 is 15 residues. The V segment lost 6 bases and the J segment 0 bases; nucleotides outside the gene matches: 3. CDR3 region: CASRLTGGSNQPQHF. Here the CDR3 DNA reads TGTGCCAGCAGACTGACAGGGGGTAGCAATCAGCCCCAGCATTTT.

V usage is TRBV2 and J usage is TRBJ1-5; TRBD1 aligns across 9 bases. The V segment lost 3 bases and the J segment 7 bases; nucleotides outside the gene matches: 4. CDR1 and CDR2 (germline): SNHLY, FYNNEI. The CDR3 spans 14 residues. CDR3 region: CASSEGDRAQPQHF. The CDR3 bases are TGTGCCAGCAGTGAGGGGGACAGGGCACAGCCCCAGCATTTT. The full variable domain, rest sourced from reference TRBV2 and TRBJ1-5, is EPEVTQTPSHQVTQMGQEVILRCVPISNHLYFYWYRQILGQKVEFLVSFYNNEISEKSEIFDDQFSVERPDGSNFTLKIRSTKLEDSAMYFCASSEGDRAQPQHFGDGTRLSIL.

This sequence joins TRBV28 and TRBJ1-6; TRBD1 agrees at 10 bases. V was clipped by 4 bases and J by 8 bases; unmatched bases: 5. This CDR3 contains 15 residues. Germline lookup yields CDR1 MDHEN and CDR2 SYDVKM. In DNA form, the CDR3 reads TGTGCCAGCAGTTCGTCGGGACAGGGGTATTCACCCCTCCACTTT. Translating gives CASSSSGQGYSPLHF.

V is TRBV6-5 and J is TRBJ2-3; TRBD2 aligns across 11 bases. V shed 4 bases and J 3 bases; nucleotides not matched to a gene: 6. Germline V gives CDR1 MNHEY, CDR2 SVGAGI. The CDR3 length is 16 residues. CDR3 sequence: CASSSLAGGPTDTQYF. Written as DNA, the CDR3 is TGTGCCAGCAGTTCGTTAGCGGGGGGGCCGACAGATACGCAGTATTTT.